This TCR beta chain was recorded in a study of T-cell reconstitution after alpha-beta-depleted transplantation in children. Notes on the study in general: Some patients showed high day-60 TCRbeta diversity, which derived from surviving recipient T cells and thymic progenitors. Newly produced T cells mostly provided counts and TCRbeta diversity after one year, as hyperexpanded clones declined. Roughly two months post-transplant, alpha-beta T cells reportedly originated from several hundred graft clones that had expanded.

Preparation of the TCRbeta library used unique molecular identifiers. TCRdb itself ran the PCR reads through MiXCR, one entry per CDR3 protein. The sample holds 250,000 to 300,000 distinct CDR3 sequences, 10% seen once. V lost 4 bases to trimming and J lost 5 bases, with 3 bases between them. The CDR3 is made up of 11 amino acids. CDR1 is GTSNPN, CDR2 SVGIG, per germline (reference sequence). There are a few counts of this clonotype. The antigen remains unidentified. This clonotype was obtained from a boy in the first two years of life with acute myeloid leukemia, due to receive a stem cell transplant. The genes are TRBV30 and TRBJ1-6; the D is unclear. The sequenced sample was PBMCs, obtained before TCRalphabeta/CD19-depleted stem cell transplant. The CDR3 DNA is TGTGCCTGGACGAATAATTCACCCCTCCACTTT. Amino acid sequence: CAWTNNSPLHF.